A selection of T cell receptor beta chains follows, all from one sample in a study of TIL therapy for anti-PD-1-resistant metastatic lung cancer. Using immunoSEQ multiplex PCR, the repertoire was profiled, and TCRdb retains in-frame clones only, with some absent. The sample carries under 7,000 clones, about 60% recorded once. Here the sequenced sample was tumor tissue, taken at baseline. These receptors were obtained from a person aged 25 to 79 with non-small cell lung cancer. Each CDR3 is given with its conserved first and last residue. The D gene is left open where the match is weak. Size is stated for part of the rows, as once, few or many counts, or as a class when the clone is expanded.

NA TRBJ2-7 TRBV6-5 TRBD2 CASSPGTSGTYEQYF TGTGCCAGCAGCCCCGGGACTAGCGGGACCTACGAGCAGTACTTC
NA TRBJ2-3 TRBV19 TRBD2 CASSIERGGDTQYF TGTGCCAGTAGTATCGAGCGGGGGGGCGATACGCAGTATTTT
NA TRBJ2-1 TRBV7-6 TRBD2 CASSLERGGGNEQFF TGTGCCAGCAGCTTGGAGCGGGGGGGCGGTAATGAGCAGTTCTTC
once TRBJ2-3 TRBV11-2 NA CASSWVAVGTDTQYF TGTGCCAGCAGCTGGGTAGCGGTGGGCACAGATACGCAGTATTTT
NA TRBJ2-1 TRBV27 NA CASSARAGEQFF TGTGCCAGCAGTGCCCGGGCCGGGGAGCAGTTCTTC
NA TRBJ2-7 TRBV28 TRBD1 CASSQTPGQGLDEQYF TGTGCCAGCAGTCAAACTCCGGGACAGGGTTTGGACGAGCAGTACTTC
NA TRBJ2-3 TRBV7-3 TRBD2 CASSKGTSVSTDTQYF TGTGCCAGCAGTAAAGGGACTAGCGTAAGCACAGATACGCAGTATTTT
NA TRBJ1-6 TRBV29-1 NA CSVELKQDPSYNSPLHF TGCAGCGTTGAGCTGAAGCAAGATCCTTCCTATAATTCACCCCTCCACTTT
NA TRBJ2-3 TRBV6-6 TRBD2 CASSYSAGGDTQYF TGTGCCAGCAGTTACTCGGCGGGGGGCGATACGCAGTATTTT
NA TRBJ2-3 TRBV19 NA CASSPRGTDTQYF TGTGCCAGTAGCCCACGGGGGACAGATACGCAGTATTTT
NA TRBJ2-1 TRBV24-1 NA CATSDPRQFYNEQFF TGTGCCACCAGTGATCCGAGACAGTTTTACAATGAGCAGTTCTTC
NA TRBJ2-3 TRBV24-1 TRBD2 CATRAGGFTDTQYF TGTGCCACCCGGGCGGGGGGTTTCACAGATACGCAGTATTTT
NA TRBJ2-3 TRBV7-2 NA CASSSTSTDTQYF TGTGCCAGCAGCTCGACCAGCACAGATACGCAGTATTTT
NA TRBJ2-3 TRBV7-9 NA CASSPRTVSTDTQYF TGTGCCAGCAGCCCCCGGACAGTTAGCACAGATACGCAGTATTTT
NA TRBJ1-5 TRBV25-1 TRBD1 CASSDKGGTGEYQPQHF TGTGCCAGCAGTGATAAAGGGGGTACAGGGGAATATCAGCCCCAGCATTTT
NA TRBJ2-1 TRBV28 TRBD1 CASIPGGSYNEQFF TGTGCCAGCATCCCAGGGGGCTCCTACAATGAGCAGTTCTTC
NA TRBJ2-3 TRBV19 TRBD1 CATNRGFRGTQYF TGTGCCACAAACAGGGGTTTTAGAGGTACGCAGTATTTT